This TCR beta chain derives from a study of cytomegalovirus exposure and HLA in healthy donors. Overall study findings and caveats: The study recorded over 150 TCR beta chains that were cytomegalovirus-associated. As was reported, the classifier diagnosed cytomegalovirus status with high specificity and sensitivity.

For this clone: Its antigen remains unidentified.

Produced via immunoSEQ multiplex PCR; TCRdb's table is partial and in-frame only. The sample gives about 110,000 clones, roughly 90% of which show up once; about 2% is in the top ten. The CDR3 has 16 residues. Per the germline V gene, CDR1 is SGHVS and CDR2 is FQNEAQ. The J segment lost 5 bases and the V segment lost 5 bases, leaving 13 bases of the junction unmatched. Sequencing was performed on PBMCs. The chain combines TRBV7-8 with TRBJ1-1, with 8 nucleotides matching TRBD1. This sequence was found in a woman under 30 in good health and CMV-seropositive. Written as DNA, the CDR3 is TGTGCCAGCAGCCTCCAAGCCCCGACAGGGGAAACTGAAGCTTTCTTT. Its protein is CASSLQAPTGETEAFF.